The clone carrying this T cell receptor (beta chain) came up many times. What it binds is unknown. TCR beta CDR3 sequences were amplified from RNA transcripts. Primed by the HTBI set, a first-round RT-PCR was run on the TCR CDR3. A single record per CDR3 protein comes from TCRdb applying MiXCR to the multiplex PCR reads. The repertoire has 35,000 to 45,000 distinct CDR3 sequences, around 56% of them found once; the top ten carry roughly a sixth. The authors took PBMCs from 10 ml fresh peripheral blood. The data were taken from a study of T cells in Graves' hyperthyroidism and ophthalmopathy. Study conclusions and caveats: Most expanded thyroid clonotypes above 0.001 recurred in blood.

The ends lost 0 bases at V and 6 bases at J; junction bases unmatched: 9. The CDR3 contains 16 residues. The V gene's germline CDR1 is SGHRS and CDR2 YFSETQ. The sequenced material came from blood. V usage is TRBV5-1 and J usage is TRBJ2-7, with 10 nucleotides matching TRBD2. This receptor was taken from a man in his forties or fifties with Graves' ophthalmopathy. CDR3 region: CASSLGSGRAGGEQYF. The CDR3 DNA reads TGCGCCAGCAGCTTGGGGAGCGGGAGGGCCGGGGGCGAGCAGTACTTC.